This entry lists 9 T cell receptor beta chains sequenced from one sample in a study of early T cells in non-severe SARS-CoV-2 infection. TCRdb used MiXCR to reprocess the 5' RACE reads, holding one entry per CDR3 protein. Among 55,000 to 75,000 distinct CDR3 sequences, under 10% were seen once, and the ten largest hold 3% to 4%. Material for sequencing was whole blood. These TCRs come from an adult who was a healthcare worker with PCR-confirmed SARS-CoV-2 infection or an uninfected control (not recorded which).

This clonotype was found a few times. V is TRBV9 and J is TRBJ2-2; 7 nucleotides align to TRBD1. This CDR3 region has 14 residues. CDR1 and CDR2 from the germline V gene are SGDLS and YYNGEE. V was clipped by 5 bases and J by 1 base; unmatched bases: 2. The CDR3 DNA follows: TGTGCCAGCAGGCGGACAGGGAACACCGGGGAGCTGTTTTTT. Its translation: CASRRTGNTGELFF.

This clonotype was seen ten or more times. This chain joins TRBV2 and TRBJ2-5, with no clear D. V lost 2 bases and J 4 bases, leaving 2 bases between the germline ends. Germline V gives CDR1 SNHLY, CDR2 FYNNEI. CDR3 length: 11 residues. The CDR3 nucleotides are TGTGCCAGCAGTGAACGAGAGACCCAGTACTTC. Translation: CASSERETQYF. Using reference TRBV2 and TRBJ2-5 for the parts outside the CDR3, the full variable domain is EPEVTQTPSHQVTQMGQEVILRCVPISNHLYFYWYRQILGQKVEFLVSFYNNEISEKSEIFDDQFSVERPDGSNFTLKIRSTKLEDSAMYFCASSERETQYFGPGTRLLVL.

The V gene is TRBV28, the J gene TRBJ1-4, with a possible D match to TRBD1 (5 bases). V was cut by 3 bases and J by 3 bases, with 8 bases left in between. There are 14 residues in the CDR3. Germline CDR1 and CDR2: MDHEN and SYDVKM. CDR3 in DNA: TGTGCCAGCAGTTTCGGGGCACCTAATGAAAAACTGTTTTTT. Its protein product is CASSFGAPNEKLFF.

The chain joins TRBV7-6 to TRBJ1-1; no clear D. Trimming removed 5 bases at V and 9 bases at J, with 16 bases between. This CDR3 is 13 amino acids long. Germline assignment: CDR1 SGHVS and CDR2 FNYEAQ. CDR3: CASSPGRQNKAFF. The CDR3 bases are TGTGCCAGCAGCCCGGGCAGACAAAACAAAGCTTTCTTT.

This clonotype occurred many times. The J gene is TRBJ2-1, the V gene TRBV11-1, with 10 bases matching TRBD2. Germline V gene data show CDR1 as SGHAT and CDR2 as FQDESV (reference sequence). V shed 5 bases, J shed 9 bases, and the junction held 7 bases outside the gene matches. There are 14 residues in the CDR3. CDR3 in amino acids: CASSRTSGGGEQFF. CDR3 in DNA: TGTGCCAGCAGCCGGACTAGCGGAGGGGGTGAGCAGTTCTTC.

Ten or more counts support this clonotype. The chain links TRBV28 to TRBJ2-5; maybe TRBD1 (5 bases). Germline V CDR1 and CDR2: MDHEN, SYDVKM. The CDR3 spans 16 residues. Trimming took off 3 bases at V and 4 bases at J, with 18 bases between the two ends. The DNA for the CDR3 is TGTGCCAGCAGTTTCCCCCTAGGACATGCTGGAGAGACCCAGTACTTC. Amino acids: CASSFPLGHAGETQYF.

This clonotype was seen more than once but under ten times. The chain recombines TRBV12-3 or TRBV12-4 with TRBJ1-1; D might be TRBD1 (6 bases). This CDR3 comprises 15 residues. V was pared by 3 bases and J by 1 base, with 12 bases between. The CDR3 sequence is CASSFPGAENTEAFF. The CDR3 DNA sequence: TGTGCCAGCAGTTTCCCAGGGGCCGAGAACACTGAAGCTTTCTTT.

The chain joins TRBV21-1 to TRBJ2-5; TRBD1, as called in the table, went unchecked against the DNA. TRBV21-1 is annotated as a pseudogene. The CDR3 totals 16 residues. The chain's CDR3 is CASTTTEGGARETQYF. The CDR3 coding sequence is TGTGCCAGCACTACCACGGAAGGGGGCGCGAGGGAGACCCAGTACTTC.

This clonotype was observed at least ten times. V gene TRBV20-1 combines with J gene TRBJ1-6, with 7 bases identical to TRBD1. V trimming: 4 bases; J trimming: 2 bases; junction bases outside the gene matches: 11. CDR1 DFQATT and CDR2 SNEGSKA come from the germline V gene (reference sequence). The CDR3 consists of 17 residues. CDR3 sequence reads: CSATRGRDSTYNSPLHF. The CDR3 DNA sequence: TGCAGTGCTACAAGAGGCAGGGACAGCACCTATAATTCACCCCTCCACTTT.